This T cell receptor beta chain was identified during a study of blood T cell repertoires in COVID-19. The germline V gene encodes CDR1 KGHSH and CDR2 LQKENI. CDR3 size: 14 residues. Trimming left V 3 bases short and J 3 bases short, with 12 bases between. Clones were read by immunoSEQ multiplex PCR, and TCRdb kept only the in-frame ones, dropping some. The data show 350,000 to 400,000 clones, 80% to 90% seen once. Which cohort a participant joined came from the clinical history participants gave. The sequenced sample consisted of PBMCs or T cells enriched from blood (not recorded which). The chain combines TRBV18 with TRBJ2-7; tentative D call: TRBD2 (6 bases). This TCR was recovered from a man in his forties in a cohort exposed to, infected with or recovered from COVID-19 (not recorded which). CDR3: CASSPGLPNYEQYF. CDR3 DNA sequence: TGTGCCAGCTCACCTGGACTACCCAACTACGAGCAGTACTTC.